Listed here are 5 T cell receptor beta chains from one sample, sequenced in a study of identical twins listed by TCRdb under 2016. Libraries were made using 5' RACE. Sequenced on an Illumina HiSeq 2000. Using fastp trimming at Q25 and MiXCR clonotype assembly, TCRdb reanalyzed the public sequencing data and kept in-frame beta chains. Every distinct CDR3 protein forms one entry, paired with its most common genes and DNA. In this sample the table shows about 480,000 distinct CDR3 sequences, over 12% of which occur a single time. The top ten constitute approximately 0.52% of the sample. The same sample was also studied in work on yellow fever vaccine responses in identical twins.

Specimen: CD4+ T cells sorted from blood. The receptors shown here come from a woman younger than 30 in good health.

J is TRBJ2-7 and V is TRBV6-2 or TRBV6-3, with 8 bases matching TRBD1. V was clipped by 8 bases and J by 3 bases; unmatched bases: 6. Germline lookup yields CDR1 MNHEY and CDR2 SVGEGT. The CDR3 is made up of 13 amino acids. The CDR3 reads CASRETGDYEQYF. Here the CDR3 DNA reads TGTGCCAGCCGAGAGACAGGGGACTACGAGCAGTACTTC.

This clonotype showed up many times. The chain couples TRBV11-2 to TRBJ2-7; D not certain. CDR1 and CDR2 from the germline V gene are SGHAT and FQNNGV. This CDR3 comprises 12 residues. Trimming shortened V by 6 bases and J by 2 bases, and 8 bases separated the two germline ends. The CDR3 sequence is CASSPTTYEQYF. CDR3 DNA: TGTGCCAGCAGTCCTACCACCTACGAGCAGTACTTC.

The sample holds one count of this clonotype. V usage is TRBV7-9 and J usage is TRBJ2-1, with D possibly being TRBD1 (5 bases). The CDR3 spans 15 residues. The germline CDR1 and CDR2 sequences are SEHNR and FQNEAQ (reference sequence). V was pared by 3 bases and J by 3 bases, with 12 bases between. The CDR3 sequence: CASSFKAGRYNEQFF. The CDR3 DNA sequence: TGTGCCAGCAGCTTCAAGGCAGGGCGCTACAATGAGCAGTTCTTC.

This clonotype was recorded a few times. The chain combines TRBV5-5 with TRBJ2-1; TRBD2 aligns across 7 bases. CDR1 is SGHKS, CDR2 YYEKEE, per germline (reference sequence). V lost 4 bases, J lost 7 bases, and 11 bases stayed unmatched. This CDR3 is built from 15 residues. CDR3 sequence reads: CASSVYRDYRNEQFF. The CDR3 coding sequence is TGTGCCAGCAGCGTGTACCGGGACTACCGGAATGAGCAGTTCTTC.

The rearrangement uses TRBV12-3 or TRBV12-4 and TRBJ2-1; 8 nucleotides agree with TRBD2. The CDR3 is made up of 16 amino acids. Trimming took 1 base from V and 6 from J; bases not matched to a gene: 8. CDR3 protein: CASSLGGLGYTNEQFF. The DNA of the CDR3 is TGTGCCAGCAGTTTAGGGGGACTAGGCTACACCAATGAGCAGTTCTTC.